These 25 T cell receptor beta chains came from one sample sequenced in a study of cytomegalovirus exposure and HLA in healthy donors. Primers for the PCR totalled 60 Vbeta and 13 Jbeta. Data came from immunoSEQ multiplex PCR; TCRdb stores just in-frame clones and leaves some out. This table has about 120,000 clones, roughly 80% appearing once. Sequencing was carried out using PBMCs. These receptors were obtained from a woman in her forties in good health and CMV-seropositive.

The chain uses TRBV19 and TRBJ2-3; 12 bases line up with TRBD2. This CDR3 is built from 15 residues. CDR1 and CDR2 (germline): LNHDA, SQIVND (reference sequence). V lost 7 bases and J lost 7; bases outside the gene matches: 9. The CDR3 bases are TGTGCCAGTACTATCTCTAGCGGGGGGGCTAATACGCAGTATTTT. It is translated as CASTISSGGANTQYF.

The gene calls are TRBV7-8 and TRBJ2-2, with TRBD2 matching over 12 bases. V shed 2 bases, J shed 5 bases, and the junction held 9 bases outside the gene matches. The germline V gene has CDR1 SGHVS and CDR2 FQNEAQ. There are 18 residues in the CDR3. This CDR3 is CASSLRLAGEVGTGELFF. DNA of the CDR3: TGTGCCAGCAGCTTACGACTAGCGGGAGAAGTAGGGACCGGGGAGCTGTTTTTT.

The genes are TRBV4-1 and TRBJ2-3, with unresolved D. The CDR3 sequence is 13 residues long. V lost 0 bases to trimming and J lost 3 bases, with 4 bases between them. CDR1 and CDR2 (germline): MGHRA, YSYEKL. The CDR3 reads CASSQDVTDTQYF. The CDR3 DNA reads TGCGCCAGCAGCCAAGACGTGACAGATACGCAGTATTTT.

V is TRBV30 and J is TRBJ2-5; 8 positions agree with TRBD2. Looked up from germline, CDR1 is GTSNPN and CDR2 is SVGIG (reference sequence). The CDR3 loop spans 12 amino acids. V lost 5 bases and J lost 13; bases outside the gene matches: 12. The CDR3 region has the DNA TGTGCCTGGGGGGCGGGAGGCCCCGGACCGTACTTC. This codes for CAWGAGGPGPYF.

This clone was recorded a few times. The chain carries TRBV5-8 and TRBJ1-4; maybe TRBD1 (6 bases). CDR1 and CDR2 from the germline V gene are SGHTS and YDEGEE. The CDR3 extends over 14 amino acids. V was pared by 2 bases and J by 8 bases, with 13 bases between. The CDR3 region has the DNA TGTGCCAGCAGCTTACGGGGGGCTGGGGAAAAACTGTTTTTT. As protein: CASSLRGAGEKLFF.

This sequence joins TRBV27 and TRBJ2-7, with 10 bases aligning to TRBD1. V gave up 7 bases and J gave up 4 bases; unmatched junction bases: 10. The germline V gene has CDR1 MNHEY and CDR2 SMNVEV (reference sequence). The CDR3 is made up of 15 amino acids. CDR3 residues: CASTPGGTGAYEQYF. CDR3 DNA: TGTGCCAGCACCCCGGGGGGGACAGGGGCGTACGAGCAGTACTTC.

CDR3 sequence (DNA): TGCGCCAGCAGCGCTAGCGGGAGAGACGAGCAGTACTTC. This translates into CASSASGRDEQYF. The gene calls are TRBV5-1 and TRBJ2-7; 10 bases map to TRBD2. This CDR3 region has 13 residues. V shed 4 bases, J shed 5 bases, and the junction held 3 bases outside the gene matches. Germline V gene data show CDR1 as SGHRS and CDR2 as YFSETQ.

This chain joins TRBV29-1 and TRBJ2-1; D not resolved. Per the germline V gene, CDR1 is SQVTM and CDR2 is ANQGSEA. V was shortened by 4 bases and J by 0 bases, with 7 bases between the two germline ends. There are 13 residues in the CDR3. The CDR3 coding sequence is TGCAGCGTTGGGGCTTACTCCTACAATGAGCAGTTCTTC. Its protein product is CSVGAYSYNEQFF.

The J gene is TRBJ1-2, the V gene TRBV6-1; no clear D gene. Germline CDR1 and CDR2: MNHNS and SASEGT. The ends were cut back, 7 bases at V and 7 bases at J, with 16 bases in the middle. The CDR3 spans 13 residues. The CDR3 DNA is TGTGCCAGCAATAACGAGGAGAGGCTTGGCTACACCTTC. It is translated as CASNNEERLGYTF.

The chain recombines TRBV19 with TRBJ2-1; D is possibly TRBD2 (7 bases). Germline lookup yields CDR1 LNHDA and CDR2 SQIVND (reference sequence). This CDR3 region has 16 residues. Trimming left V 4 bases short and J 4 bases short, with 17 bases between. The CDR3 DNA reads TGTGCCAGTAGTAAGGGGGGAGCGGGGATTTACAATGAGCAGTTCTTC. As protein: CASSKGGAGIYNEQFF. The whole variable domain, filled in from reference TRBV19 and TRBJ2-1, reads DGGITQSPKYLFRKEGQNVTLSCEQNLNHDAMYWYRQDPGQGLRLIYYSQIVNDFQKGDIAEGYSVSREKKESFPLTVTSAQKNPTAFYLCASSKGGAGIYNEQFFGPGTRLTVL.

This sequence joins TRBV18 and TRBJ1-2; 8 bases are shared with TRBD1. This CDR3 has 16 residues. The V gene's germline CDR1 is KGHSH and CDR2 LQKENI. V was pared by 6 bases and J by 4 bases, with 13 bases of the junction left unmatched. CDR3 amino acids: CASSPVSTGEAYGYTF. In DNA, the CDR3 is TGTGCCAGCTCCCCCGTGTCGACAGGGGAGGCCTATGGCTACACCTTC.

This chain links TRBV7-8 with TRBJ2-7, with no clear D. Germline V CDR1 and CDR2: SGHVS, FQNEAQ. This CDR3 has 12 amino acids. V was cut by 5 bases and J by 6 bases, with 11 bases left in between. The CDR3 sequence: CASSLPGREQYF. The DNA for the CDR3 is TGTGCCAGCAGCCTCCCAGGCCGCGAGCAGTACTTC.

This rearrangement joins TRBV19 to TRBJ1-1; D gene unclear. The CDR3 extends over 13 amino acids. The germline V and J ends were trimmed by 5 bases and 0 bases, with 7 bases remaining between them. The germline gives CDR1 LNHDA, CDR2 SQIVND (reference sequence). The CDR3 reads CASSDTLNTEAFF. CDR3 DNA: TGTGCCAGTAGTGACACTTTGAACACTGAAGCTTTCTTT.

This chain connects TRBV5-4 to TRBJ1-2; D is perhaps TRBD1 (6 bases). The CDR3 runs 14 residues. The V gene's germline CDR1 is SGHNT and CDR2 YYREEE (reference sequence). V was trimmed by 6 bases and J by 4 bases, leaving 16 bases between them. CDR3 bases: TGTGCCAGCAATCTTGCCCCAGGGGTCTATGGCTACACCTTC. Its translation: CASNLAPGVYGYTF.

The V and J genes are TRBV7-3 and TRBJ2-2; 10 positions agree with TRBD1. V shed 5 bases and J 2 bases; nucleotides not matched to a gene: 5. Germline-derived CDR1 and CDR2 are SGHTA and FQGTGA. This CDR3 region has 16 residues. DNA of the CDR3: TGTGCCAGCAGCCTGACAGGGGGCGCAAACACCGGGGAGCTGTTTTTT. Amino acid sequence: CASSLTGGANTGELFF.

This chain uses TRBV2 with TRBJ1-2; weak D call: TRBD1 (5 bases). V was trimmed by 3 bases and J by 7 bases, leaving 18 bases between them. Germline CDR1 SNHLY, CDR2 FYNNEI. This CDR3 contains 15 residues. The DNA for the CDR3 is TGTGCCAGCAGTGAGCCGAGTCGGGGGTCGGGTGGCTACACCTTC. As protein: CASSEPSRGSGGYTF. Full variable domain (rest looked up from reference TRBV2 and TRBJ1-2): EPEVTQTPSHQVTQMGQEVILRCVPISNHLYFYWYRQILGQKVEFLVSFYNNEISEKSEIFDDQFSVERPDGSNFTLKIRSTKLEDSAMYFCASSEPSRGSGGYTFGSGTRLTVV.

This clone was seen more than once but under ten times. The gene calls are TRBV19 and TRBJ2-2; 11 bases agree with TRBD1. Germline CDR1 and CDR2: LNHDA and SQIVND (reference sequence). CDR3 length: 17 residues. With 5 bases clipped from V and 6 bases from J, the junction kept 11 bases outside the gene matches. CDR3 region: CASSLDRGLQNSGELFF. CDR3 coding DNA: TGTGCCAGTAGTTTGGACAGGGGGCTTCAGAATTCCGGGGAGCTGTTTTTT.

The chain employs TRBV5-1 and TRBJ2-7; tentative D call: TRBD1 (6 bases). The CDR3 totals 14 residues. Germline values: CDR1 SGHRS, CDR2 YFSETQ. Between the trimmed V and J ends, which lost 0 bases and 4 bases, there was a span of 11 bases. The DNA for the CDR3 is TGCGCCAGCAGCTTGGACGGACAGACTTACGAGCAGTACTTC. As protein: CASSLDGQTYEQYF.

The chain recombines TRBV5-1 with TRBJ2-1; 8 nucleotides line up with TRBD1. The V gene's germline CDR1 is SGHRS and CDR2 YFSETQ. The CDR3 runs to 16 residues. J gave up 5 bases and V 0 bases, and 7 bases lay outside the gene matches. The CDR3 DNA reads as TGCGCCAGCAGCTTGGGATTCGAGACAGGGGACAATGAGCAGTTCTTC. Encoded protein: CASSLGFETGDNEQFF. Together with reference TRBV5-1 and TRBJ2-1, the CDR3 gives the full variable domain: KAGVTQTPRYLIKTRGQQVTLSCSPISGHRSVSWYQQTPGQGLQFLFEYFSETQRNKGNFPGRFSGRQFSNSRSEMNVSTLELGDSALYLCASSLGFETGDNEQFFGPGTRLTVL.

The CDR3 loop is CASSLTGSNQPQHF. CDR3 nucleotides: TGTGCCAGCAGCTTGACAGGGAGCAATCAGCCCCAGCATTTT. The rearrangement joins TRBV5-6 to TRBJ1-5, with D possibly TRBD1 on 6 matching bases. Trimming shortened V by 1 base and J by 1 base, and 6 bases separated the two germline ends. Germline-derived CDR1 and CDR2 are SGHDT and YYEEEE. The CDR3 is 14 amino acids.

The CDR3 loop is CASSHINPNYGYTF. CDR3 DNA sequence: TGTGCCAGCAGCCACATAAACCCTAACTATGGCTACACCTTC. This chain joins TRBV7-9 and TRBJ1-2; unclear D gene. Germline CDR1 reads SEHNR; CDR2 reads FQNEAQ (reference sequence). The CDR3 runs 14 residues. V was cut by 5 bases and J by 0 bases, with 10 bases left in between. The full variable domain, its missing parts supplied by reference TRBV7-9 and TRBJ1-2, is DTGVSQNPRHKITKRGQNVTFRCDPISEHNRLYWYRQTLGQGPEFLTYFQNEAQLEKSRLLSDRFSAERPKGSFSTLEIQRTEQGDSAMYLCASSHINPNYGYTFGSGTRLTVV.

This chain's CDR3 is CSVDLTGSPTEAFF. The CDR3 bases are TGCAGCGTTGACCTGACCGGGTCCCCCACTGAAGCTTTCTTT. V and J are TRBV29-1 and TRBJ1-1; D is uncertain. Germline values: CDR1 SQVTM, CDR2 ANQGSEA. The CDR3 extends over 14 amino acids. V lost 3 bases and J 4 bases, leaving 15 bases between the germline ends.

The rearrangement joins TRBV5-8 to TRBJ2-5; 10 bases fit TRBD2. The J call may be mistaken, given a closer DNA end match to TRBJ2-7. Germline-derived CDR1 and CDR2 are SGHTS and YDEGEE. The CDR3 covers 14 residues. CDR3 coding DNA: TGTGCCAGCAGCTTCAGCCTAGCGGGAGACGAGCAGTACTTC. Protein sequence: CASSFSLAGDEQYF.

This clone came up once. The rearrangement joins TRBV7-6 to TRBJ2-7, with 8 positions matching TRBD1. The CDR3 has 14 amino acids. V was pared by 1 base and J by 3 bases, with 2 bases of the junction left unmatched. Germline V gene sequence: CDR1 SGHVS, CDR2 FNYEAQ. Here the CDR3 DNA reads TGTGCCAGCAGCTTAGATGGGACAGGCTACGAGCAGTACTTC. Its protein is CASSLDGTGYEQYF.

This clone was seen more than once but under ten times. The chain links TRBV5-8 to TRBJ2-2, with TRBD1 as a possible D gene (6 bases). The V end lost 2 bases, the J end lost 2 bases, and 16 bases lay between the germline ends. The CDR3 runs 17 residues. The germline V gene has CDR1 SGHTS and CDR2 YDEGEE. CDR3 coding DNA: TGTGCCAGCAGCTTAGGCGGAGGACAGCCTAACACCGGGGAGCTGTTTTTT. It is translated as CASSLGGGQPNTGELFF.